The rows below give T cell receptor beta chains drawn from one sample of a study of vaccination and CD4 T cells after COVID-19. In TCRdb, the PCR reads were re-called with MiXCR into one record per CDR3 protein. There are roughly 17,000 distinct CDR3 sequences in the sample; around two fifths occur only once, and over 10% lies in the top ten. Their target antigens are unknown. Sequenced sample: CD4+ T cells from blood, cultured in vitro. The receptors come from a human donor who had recovered from COVID-19. Both conserved end residues are part of each CDR3. D genes are given only for firm matches. A row's size may be missing; if present it is once, few, many or a size class.

clone_size,d_call,v_call,j_call,cdr3_aa,cdr3_nt
NA,TRBD2,TRBV30,TRBJ2-7,CAWSWREGPQYF,TGTGCCTGGAGTTGGCGGGAGGGGCCCCAGTACTTC
few,TRBD1,TRBV27,TRBJ1-5,CASSEAQGQGRNQPQHF,TGTGCCAGCAGTGAAGCCCAGGGACAGGGCCGGAATCAGCCCCAGCATTTT
few,NA,TRBV7-9,TRBJ2-5,CASSFGSRETQYF,TGTGCCAGCAGCTTCGGCAGCCGGGAGACCCAGTACTTC
NA,TRBD1,TRBV2,TRBJ1-2,CASSDEGAGYGYTF,TGTGCCAGCAGTGATGAGGGGGCAGGCTATGGCTACACCTTC
few,NA,TRBV19,TRBJ2-5,CASSTPGRKETQYF,TGTGCCAGTAGTACCCCCGGAAGGAAGGAGACCCAGTACTTC
NA,NA,TRBV6-1,TRBJ2-2,CASRGGVNTGELFF,TGTGCCAGCCGAGGGGGGGTCAACACCGGGGAGCTGTTTTTT
NA,NA,TRBV20-1,TRBJ2-2,CSARDLLTGDGELFF,TGCAGTGCTAGAGACCTCCTCACGGGAGACGGGGAGCTGTTTTTT
NA,TRBD1,TRBV7-9,TRBJ1-2,CASSLNRDSYGYTF,TGTGCCAGCAGCTTAAACCGGGACAGCTATGGCTACACCTTC
NA,NA,TRBV6-2/TRBV6-3,TRBJ2-3,CASSYPGPATDTQYF,TGTGCCAGCAGTTACCCGGGACCCGCCACAGATACGCAGTATTTT
few,TRBD1,TRBV10-3,TRBJ1-1,CAITKGQEDTEAFF,TGTGCCATCACTAAGGGACAGGAGGACACTGAAGCTTTCTTT
NA,NA,TRBV2,TRBJ2-7,CASSDSLGRETYEQYF,TGTGCCAGCAGTGATTCGCTTGGCAGGGAAACCTACGAGCAGTACTTC
NA,NA,TRBV28,TRBJ2-5,CASSSYGGETQYF,TGTGCCAGCAGTTCGTACGGGGGAGAGACCCAGTACTTC
few,TRBD2,TRBV7-2,TRBJ2-3,CASSFTSDTDTQYF,TGTGCCAGCAGCTTTACTAGCGACACAGATACGCAGTATTTT
few,TRBD1,TRBV20-1,TRBJ2-7,CSASRGTGRYEQYF,TGCAGTGCTAGTAGGGGGACAGGGAGGTACGAGCAGTACTTC
once,NA,TRBV18,TRBJ2-1,CASSPPGAFYNEQFF,TGTGCCAGCTCACCACCGGGGGCCTTCTACAATGAGCAGTTCTTC
NA,NA,TRBV7-9,TRBJ2-7,CAERGEYEQYF,TGTGCTGAGAGGGGGGAGTACGAGCAGTACTTC
few,NA,TRBV28,TRBJ2-7,CASSSLFSEQYF,TGTGCCAGCAGTTCTTTATTCTCCGAGCAGTACTTC
NA,NA,TRBV4-2,TRBJ2-2,CASSQDGAVGGELFF,TGTGCCAGCAGCCAAGATGGCGCTGTGGGCGGGGAGCTGTTTTTT
few,TRBD1,TRBV7-6,TRBJ1-4,CASSPSTGGRLFF,TGTGCCAGCAGCCCTTCAACAGGGGGTAGACTGTTTTTT
NA,TRBD2,TRBV27,TRBJ2-7,CASSLMLAGVLYEQYF,TGTGCCAGCAGTTTAATGCTAGCGGGAGTCCTCTACGAGCAGTACTTC
NA,NA,TRBV7-5,TRBJ1-6,CISVPEVGTVGNSPPHF,NA
NA,TRBD1,TRBV7-3,TRBJ1-1,CASSLSQGAEAFF,TGTGCCAGCAGCTTATCACAGGGGGCTGAAGCTTTCTTT
NA,NA,TRBV21-1,TRBJ2-3,CASSRWGAGSGFTDTQYF,NA
NA,TRBD1,TRBV20-1,TRBJ1-1,CSAILRTGAFF,TGCAGTGCTATCCTTAGGACAGGAGCTTTCTTT
few,TRBD2,TRBV7-2,TRBJ2-3,CASSLSLAGPPDTQYF,TGTGCCAGCAGCTTAAGTTTAGCGGGCCCCCCAGATACGCAGTATTTT
NA,NA,TRBV15,TRBJ1-5,CATSLDSNQPQHF,TGTGCCACCAGCTTAGATAGCAATCAGCCCCAGCATTTT
NA,NA,TRBV19,TRBJ1-3,CASSISPGNTIYF,TGTGCCAGTAGTATAAGTCCGGGAAACACCATATATTTT
few,NA,TRBV6-2/TRBV6-3,TRBJ1-5,CASSLTGFYSNQPQHF,TGTGCCAGCAGTCTAACCGGGTTTTATAGCAATCAGCCCCAGCATTTT
few,NA,TRBV5-1,TRBJ1-2,CASSFGPEGSYTF,TGCGCCAGCAGCTTTGGCCCTGAGGGGAGCTACACCTTC
NA,NA,TRBV2,TRBJ2-7,CASSVSGGAGSYEQYF,TGTGCCAGCAGTGTAAGTGGAGGGGCCGGCTCCTACGAGCAGTACTTC
once,NA,TRBV28,TRBJ1-6,CASSLAGTPGSPLHF,TGTGCCAGCAGTTTGGCCGGGACGCCCGGTTCACCCCTCCACTTT
NA,NA,TRBV20-1,TRBJ1-5,CSARNRVSNQPQHF,TGCAGTGCTAGAAACAGGGTTAGCAATCAGCCCCAGCATTTT
NA,NA,TRBV4-1,TRBJ2-7,CASSLGGGSLYEQYF,TGCGCCAGCAGCCTCGGGGGCGGGAGCTTGTACGAGCAGTACTTC
few,TRBD1,TRBV20-1,TRBJ1-2,CSASLRQGVYGYTF,TGCAGTGCTAGTTTACGCCAGGGGGTCTATGGCTACACCTTC
NA,NA,TRBV12-3/TRBV12-4,TRBJ2-5,CASSFHPEETQYF,TGTGCCAGCAGTTTCCATCCAGAAGAGACCCAGTACTTC